This T cell receptor (beta chain) was identified in a study of response to subunit inactivated influenza vaccine. This CDR3 has 15 amino acids. Per germline, CDR1 SGHRS and CDR2 YFSETQ. With V trimmed by 7 bases and J by 6 bases, 14 bases remained unmatched. MiXCR, applied by TCRdb to the RT-PCR reads, yields one record per CDR3 protein. The sample includes 450,000 to 600,000 distinct CDR3 sequences, 15% to 20% of them seen just once. The chain recombines TRBV5-1 with TRBJ2-7; the match to TRBD2 covers 9 bases. Sequences were derived from CD4+ T cells sorted from PBMCs, sampled around 25 months after vaccination. The TCR sequence derives from a man aged 45 to 70 who received an inactivated influenza vaccine. The CDR3 protein is CASGRAGGDSSEQYF. As DNA, the CDR3 is TGCGCCAGCGGCCGAGCGGGGGGTGATTCGAGCGAGCAGTACTTC.